This TCR beta chain was sequenced during a study of Graves' ophthalmopathy and Graves' hyperthyroidism. TCR beta CDR3 regions were amplified from RNA transcripts. The first round was an RT-PCR with HTBI primers, and the second round was a multiplex PCR. From the multiplex PCR reads, TCRdb called clonotypes with MiXCR, one entry per CDR3 protein. This table holds a few hundred thousand distinct CDR3 sequences, under 45% found once. This clonotype was picked up one time. Because the CDR3 is missing its conserved closing phenylalanine or tryptophan, this is likely a read error. The DNA is omitted, as the CDR3 cannot be located on it reliably, and the CDR3 follows TCRdb's listing. The CDR3 spans 8 residues, counting both ends. Germline V gene data show CDR1 as MGHRA and CDR2 as YSYEKL.

The sequence came from an adult man with Graves' hyperthyroidism. V usage is TRBV4-1 and J usage is TRBJ2-5. What was sequenced was peripheral blood or thyroid tissue (not recorded which). CDR3 protein: CASSQERM.